These T cell receptor beta chains were read from a single sample in a study of shared clonotypes between healthy human individuals. The table came from immunoSEQ multiplex PCR; TCRdb's copy has only in-frame clones and leaves some out. The data show around 2.1 million clones, 93% seen once. Sequencing used naive CD8+ T cells from PBMCs. All receptors come from a man in his late teens or twenties in good health. Some clones in this sample may be carry-over from other donors' samples. CDR3s include the opening cysteine and the closing phenylalanine or tryptophan. D genes are given only for firm matches. Size is stated for part of the rows, as once, few or many counts, or as a class when the clone is expanded.

v_gene	j_gene	abundance	d_gene	CDR3nt	CDR3aa
TRBV7-8	TRBJ2-7	-	TRBD1	TGTGCCAGCAGCCCTCGGACAGGGATATACGAGCAGTACTTC	CASSPRTGIYEQYF
TRBV6-8	TRBJ2-5	-	TRBD2	TGTGCCAGCAGCCACGACGCGGGAGGGGAGACCCAGTACTTC	CASSHDAGGETQYF
TRBV6-6	TRBJ2-7	-	TRBD2	TGTGCCAGCAGACCGGGACTAGCGGGAGGCGAGCAGTACTTC	CASRPGLAGGEQYF
TRBV4-3	TRBJ1-1	-	-	TGCGCCAGCAGCCAACGAAATGGGGGGGACACTGAAGCTTTCTTT	CASSQRNGGDTEAFF
TRBV27	TRBJ2-7	-	-	TGTGCCAGCAGCCCGGGGTATCTCTACGAGCAGTACTTC	CASSPGYLYEQYF
TRBV28	TRBJ2-7	-	-	TGTGCCAGCAGTTTTGGGACCGAGGTTCGGAACGAGCAGTACTTC	CASSFGTEVRNEQYF
TRBV19	TRBJ2-1	once	TRBD2	TGTGCCAGTAGTATAAGGTTCCCGGGGGAGGGGCCCAGCTTAATTTACAATGAGCAGTTCTTC	CASSIRFPGEGPSLIYNEQFF
TRBV27	TRBJ1-1	-	-	TGTGCCAGCAGTTTATTTGGGAACACTGAAGCTTTCTTT	CASSLFGNTEAFF
TRBV7-6	TRBJ1-1	-	-	TGTGCCAGCAGCTTAACTTCTGGGCAGGACTTTGAAGCTTTCTTT	CASSLTSGQDFEAFF
TRBV28	TRBJ2-1	-	-	TGTGCCAGCAGCCCTCAATTGGTTCGGGTTGCCAGGACTATCTACAATGAGCAGTTCTTC	CASSPQLVRVARTIYNEQFF
TRBV29-1	TRBJ2-7	once	-	TGCAGCGTTGTGGGGATAGAGGGGTCCACCGGGGAGCAGTACTTC	CSVVGIEGSTGEQYF
TRBV28	TRBJ2-1	-	-	TGTGCCAGCAGTTCGGCGACAGGTTCCTACAATGAGCAGTTCTTC	CASSSATGSYNEQFF